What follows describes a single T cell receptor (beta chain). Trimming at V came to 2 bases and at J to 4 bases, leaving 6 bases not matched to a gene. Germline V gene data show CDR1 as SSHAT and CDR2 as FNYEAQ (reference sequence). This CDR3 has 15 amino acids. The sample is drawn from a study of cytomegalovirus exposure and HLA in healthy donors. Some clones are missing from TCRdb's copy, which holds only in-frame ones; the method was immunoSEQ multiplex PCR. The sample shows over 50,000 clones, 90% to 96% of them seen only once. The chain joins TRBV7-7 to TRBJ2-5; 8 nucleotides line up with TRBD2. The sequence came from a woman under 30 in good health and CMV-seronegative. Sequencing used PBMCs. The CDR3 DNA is TGTGCCAGCAGCTTATATTTTCGGGGGGGAGAGACCCAGTACTTC. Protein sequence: CASSLYFRGGETQYF.